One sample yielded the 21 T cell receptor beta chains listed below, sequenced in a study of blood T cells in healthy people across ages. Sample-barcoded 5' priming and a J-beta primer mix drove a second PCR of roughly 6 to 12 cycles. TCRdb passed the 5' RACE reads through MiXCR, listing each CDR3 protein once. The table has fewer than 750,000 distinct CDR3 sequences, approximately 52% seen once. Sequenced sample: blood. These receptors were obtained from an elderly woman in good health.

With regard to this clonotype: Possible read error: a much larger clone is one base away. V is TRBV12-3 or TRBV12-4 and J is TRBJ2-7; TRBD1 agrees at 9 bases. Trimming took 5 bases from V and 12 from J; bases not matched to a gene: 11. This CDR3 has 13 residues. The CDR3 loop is CASSERQGDIRYF. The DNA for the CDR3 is TGTGCCAGCAGTGAGAGACAGGGGGACATTCGGTACTTC.

The CDR3 bases are TGCAGTGTCTCCCCTTGGGGACTAGTGGGCCATGAGCAGTTCTTC. It specifies CSVSPWGLVGHEQFF. The gene calls are TRBV20-1 and TRBJ2-1; 8 nucleotides match TRBD2. CDR3 length equals 15 residues. Germline CDR1 is DFQATT and CDR2 is SNEGSKA (reference sequence). J was trimmed by 8 bases and V by 7 bases; bases with no gene match: 16.

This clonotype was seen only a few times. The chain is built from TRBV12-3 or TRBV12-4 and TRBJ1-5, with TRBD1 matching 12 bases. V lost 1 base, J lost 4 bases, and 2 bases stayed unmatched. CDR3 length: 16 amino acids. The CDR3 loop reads CASSLGDRGRNQPQHF. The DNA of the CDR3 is TGTGCCAGCAGTTTAGGGGACAGGGGGCGGAATCAGCCCCAGCATTTT.

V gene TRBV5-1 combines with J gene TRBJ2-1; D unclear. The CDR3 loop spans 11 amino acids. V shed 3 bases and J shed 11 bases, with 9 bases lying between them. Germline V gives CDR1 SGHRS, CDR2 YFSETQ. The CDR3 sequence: CASSSDYKQFF. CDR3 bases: TGCGCCAGCAGCTCTGATTATAAGCAGTTCTTC.

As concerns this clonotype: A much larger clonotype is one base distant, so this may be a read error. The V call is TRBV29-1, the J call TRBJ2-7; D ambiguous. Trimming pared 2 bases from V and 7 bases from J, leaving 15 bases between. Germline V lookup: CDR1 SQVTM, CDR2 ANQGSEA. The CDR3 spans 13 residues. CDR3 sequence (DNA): TGCAGCGTTGAAACGGCTAGACGTTCTGAGCAGTACTTC. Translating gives CSVETARRSEQYF.

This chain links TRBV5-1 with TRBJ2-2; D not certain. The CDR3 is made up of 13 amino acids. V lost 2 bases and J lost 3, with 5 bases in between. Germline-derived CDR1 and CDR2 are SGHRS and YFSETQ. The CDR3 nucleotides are TGCGCCAGCAGCTTCGACCACACCGGGGAGCTGTTTTTT. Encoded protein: CASSFDHTGELFF.

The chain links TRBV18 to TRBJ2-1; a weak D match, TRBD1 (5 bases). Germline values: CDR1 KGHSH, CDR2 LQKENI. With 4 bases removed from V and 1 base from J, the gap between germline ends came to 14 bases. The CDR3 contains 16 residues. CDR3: CASSLDSAVSYNEQFF. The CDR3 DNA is TGTGCCAGCTCACTCGACAGTGCTGTATCCTACAATGAGCAGTTCTTC.

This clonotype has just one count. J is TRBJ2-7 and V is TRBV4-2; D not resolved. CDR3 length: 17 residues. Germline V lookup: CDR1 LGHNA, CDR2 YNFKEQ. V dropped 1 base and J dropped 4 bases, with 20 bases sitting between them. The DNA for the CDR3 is TGTGCCAGCAGCCAAGGATCCACGGGCGGAGCCCCATACGAGCAGTACTTC. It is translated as CASSQGSTGGAPYEQYF.

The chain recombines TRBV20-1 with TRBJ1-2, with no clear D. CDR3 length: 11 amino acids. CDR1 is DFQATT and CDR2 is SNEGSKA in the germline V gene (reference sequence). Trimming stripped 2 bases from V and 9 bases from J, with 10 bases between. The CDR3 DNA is TGCAGTGCTAGAACCGCTGAGAGCTACACCTTC. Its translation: CSARTAESYTF.

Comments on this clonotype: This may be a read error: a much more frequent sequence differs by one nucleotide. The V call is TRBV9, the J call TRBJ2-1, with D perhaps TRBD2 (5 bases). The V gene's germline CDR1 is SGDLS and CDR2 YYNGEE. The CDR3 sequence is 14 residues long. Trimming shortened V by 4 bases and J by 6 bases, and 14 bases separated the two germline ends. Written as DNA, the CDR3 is TGTGCCAGCAGCCGGGGAGTGGGAACCAATGAGCAGTTCTTC. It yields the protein CASSRGVGTNEQFF.

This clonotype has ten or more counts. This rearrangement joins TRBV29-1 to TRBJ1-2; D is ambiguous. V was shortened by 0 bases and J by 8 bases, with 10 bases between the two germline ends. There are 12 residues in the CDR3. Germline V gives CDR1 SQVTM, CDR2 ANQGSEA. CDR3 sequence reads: CSVEDLGSGYTF. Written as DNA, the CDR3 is TGCAGCGTTGAAGATCTGGGGTCAGGCTACACCTTC.

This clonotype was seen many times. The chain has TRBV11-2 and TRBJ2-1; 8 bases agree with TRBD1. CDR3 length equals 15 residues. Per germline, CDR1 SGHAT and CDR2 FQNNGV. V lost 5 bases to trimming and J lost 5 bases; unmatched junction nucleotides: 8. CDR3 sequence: CASSPSGGFNNEQFF. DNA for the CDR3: TGTGCCAGCAGCCCTTCAGGGGGCTTCAACAATGAGCAGTTCTTC.

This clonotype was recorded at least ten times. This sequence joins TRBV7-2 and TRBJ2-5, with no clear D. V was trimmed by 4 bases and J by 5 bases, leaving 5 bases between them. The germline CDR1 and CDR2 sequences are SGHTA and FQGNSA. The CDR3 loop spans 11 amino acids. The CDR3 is CASSYLETQYF. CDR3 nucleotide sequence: TGTGCCAGCAGCTACCTGGAGACCCAGTACTTC. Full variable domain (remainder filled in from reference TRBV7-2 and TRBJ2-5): GAGVSQSPSNKVTEKGKDVELRCDPISGHTALYWYRQSLGQGLEFLIYFQGNSAPDKSGLPSDRFSAERTGGSVSTLTIQRTQQEDSAVYLCASSYLETQYFGPGTRLLVL.

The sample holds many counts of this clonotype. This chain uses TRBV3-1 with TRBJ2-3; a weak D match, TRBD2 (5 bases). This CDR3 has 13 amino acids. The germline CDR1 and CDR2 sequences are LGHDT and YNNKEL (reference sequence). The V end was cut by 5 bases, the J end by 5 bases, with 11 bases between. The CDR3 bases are TGTGCCAGCAGCACTGTGGGGAGAGATACGCAGTATTTT. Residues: CASSTVGRDTQYF.

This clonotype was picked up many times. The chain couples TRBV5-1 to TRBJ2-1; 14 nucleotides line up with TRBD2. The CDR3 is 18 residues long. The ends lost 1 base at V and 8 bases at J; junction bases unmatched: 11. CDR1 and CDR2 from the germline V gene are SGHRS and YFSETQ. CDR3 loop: CASSLHPGLAGDPYEQFF. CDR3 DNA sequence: TGCGCCAGCAGCTTGCATCCGGGACTAGCGGGAGACCCCTATGAGCAGTTCTTC.

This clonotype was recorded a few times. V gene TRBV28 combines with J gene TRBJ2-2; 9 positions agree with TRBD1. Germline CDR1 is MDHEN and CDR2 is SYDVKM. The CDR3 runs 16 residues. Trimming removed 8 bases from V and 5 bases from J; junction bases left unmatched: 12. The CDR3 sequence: CASHDAGTGMTGELFF. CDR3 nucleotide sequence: TGTGCCAGCCATGACGCGGGGACAGGGATGACCGGGGAGCTGTTTTTT.

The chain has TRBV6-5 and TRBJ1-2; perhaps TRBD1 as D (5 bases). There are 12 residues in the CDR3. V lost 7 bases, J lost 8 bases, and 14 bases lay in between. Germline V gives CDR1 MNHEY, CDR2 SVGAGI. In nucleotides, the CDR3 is TGTGCCAGCATGTATGGGGGGGAGGGCTACACCTTC. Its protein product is CASMYGGEGYTF.

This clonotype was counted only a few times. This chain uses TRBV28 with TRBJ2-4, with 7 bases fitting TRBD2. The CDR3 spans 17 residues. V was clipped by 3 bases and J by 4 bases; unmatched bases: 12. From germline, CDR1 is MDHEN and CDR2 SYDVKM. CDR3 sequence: CASSFGGGPLAKNIQYF. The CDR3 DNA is TGTGCCAGCAGTTTTGGGGGGGGACCCTTAGCTAAAAACATTCAGTACTTC.

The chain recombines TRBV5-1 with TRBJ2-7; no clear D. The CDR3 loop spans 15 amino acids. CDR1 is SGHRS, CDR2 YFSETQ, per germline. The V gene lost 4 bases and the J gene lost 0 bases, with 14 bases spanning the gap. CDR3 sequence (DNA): TGCGCCAGCAGCCTCACTTTGGACGGCTCCTACGAGCAGTACTTC. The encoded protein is CASSLTLDGSYEQYF.

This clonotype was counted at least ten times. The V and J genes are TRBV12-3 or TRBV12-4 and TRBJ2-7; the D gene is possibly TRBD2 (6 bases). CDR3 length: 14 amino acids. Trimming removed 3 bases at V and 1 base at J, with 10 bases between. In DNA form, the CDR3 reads TGTGCCAGCAGTTTCTCCGGGACTTCCTACGAGCAGTACTTC. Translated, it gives CASSFSGTSYEQYF.

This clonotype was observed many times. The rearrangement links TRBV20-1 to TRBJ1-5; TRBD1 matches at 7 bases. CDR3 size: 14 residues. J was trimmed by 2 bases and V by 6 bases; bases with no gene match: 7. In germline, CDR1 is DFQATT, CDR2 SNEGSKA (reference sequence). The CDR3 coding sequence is TGCAGTGCATTGACAGGGTTGGGCAATCAGCCCCAGCATTTT. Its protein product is CSALTGLGNQPQHF.